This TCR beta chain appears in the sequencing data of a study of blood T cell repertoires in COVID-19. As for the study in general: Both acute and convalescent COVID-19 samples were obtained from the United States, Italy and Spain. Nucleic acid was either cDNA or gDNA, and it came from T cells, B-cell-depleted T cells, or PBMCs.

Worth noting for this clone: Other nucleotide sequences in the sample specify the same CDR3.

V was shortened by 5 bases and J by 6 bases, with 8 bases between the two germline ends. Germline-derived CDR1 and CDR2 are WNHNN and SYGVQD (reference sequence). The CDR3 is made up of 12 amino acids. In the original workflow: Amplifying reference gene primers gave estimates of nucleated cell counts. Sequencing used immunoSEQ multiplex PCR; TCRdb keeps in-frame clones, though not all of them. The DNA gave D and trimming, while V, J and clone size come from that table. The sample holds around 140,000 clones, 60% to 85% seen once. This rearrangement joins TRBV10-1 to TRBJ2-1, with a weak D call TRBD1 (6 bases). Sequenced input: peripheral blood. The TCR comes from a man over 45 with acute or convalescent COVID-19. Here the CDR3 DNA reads TGCGCCAGCAGTACAGGGTCCAATGAGCAGTTCTTC. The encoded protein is CASSTGSNEQFF.